Below, one TCR beta chain is given with its context. The data stem from a study of blood T cell repertoires in COVID-19. Generated by immunoSEQ multiplex PCR, the TCRdb table keeps only in-frame clones and is missing some. This sample has 70,000 or so clones, with roughly 86% found just once. The junction had 3 bases not matched to a gene; V was cut back by 2 bases and J by 0 bases. Germline loops: CDR1 SGDLS, CDR2 YYNGEE. CDR3 length: 15 amino acids. Source material: peripheral blood. The J gene is TRBJ2-7, the V gene TRBV9, with 9 positions matching TRBD1. This receptor was identified in a woman aged 50 to 60 with acute or convalescent COVID-19. The CDR3 bases are TGTGCCAGCAGCGTGGACAGGGGAAGCTCCTACGAGCAGTACTTC. Translating gives CASSVDRGSSYEQYF.